The following is a T cell receptor beta chain sequence with its context. Antigen unknown. The TCR cDNA carried a universal primer site and UMIs from 5'RACE template switching. A single record per CDR3 protein comes from TCRdb applying MiXCR to the 5' RACE reads. Of 200,000 to 300,000 distinct CDR3 sequences in the sample, over 3% were seen once. The CDR3 is 13 residues long. Germline CDR1 is KGHDR and CDR2 is SFDVKD. Trimming removed 9 bases from V and 5 bases from J; junction bases left unmatched: 8. The data stem from a study of T cells after yellow fever vaccination. General observations from the study: One caveat is that FACS-sorted repertoires could contain abundant clonotypes contaminating from the bulk population. Overlap between CD4 and CD8 compartments was detected for a small share of clonotypes. Post-booster repertoires contained most primary-vaccination clones again (96% CD4, roughly 91% CD8).

The source is a young man who received the YFV17D yellow fever vaccine. The V gene is TRBV24-1, the J gene TRBJ2-5; 7 bases are a match to TRBD1. This specimen was PBMCs, taken 15 days after the yellow fever booster vaccination. The CDR3 DNA sequence: TGTGCCACCGCTGACAGGGCTCTCGAGACCCAGTACTTC. Translating gives CATADRALETQYF.